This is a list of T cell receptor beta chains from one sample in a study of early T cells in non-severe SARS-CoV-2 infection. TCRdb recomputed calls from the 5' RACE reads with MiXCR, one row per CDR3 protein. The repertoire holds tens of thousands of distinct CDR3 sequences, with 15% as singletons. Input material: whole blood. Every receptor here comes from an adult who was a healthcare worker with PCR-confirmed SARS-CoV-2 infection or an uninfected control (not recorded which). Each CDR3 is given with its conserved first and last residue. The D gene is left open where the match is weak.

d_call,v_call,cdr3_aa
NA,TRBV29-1,CSVEVGTLSYEQYF
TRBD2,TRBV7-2,CASSLVGGRALNTQYF
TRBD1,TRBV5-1,CASSLGQGGSTEAFF
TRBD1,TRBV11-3,CASSPGDRGSEAFF
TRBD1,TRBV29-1,CSVVDFGTGAYEQYF
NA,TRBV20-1,CSAKFLAVLSYEQYF
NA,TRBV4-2,CASSQDWAASYNEQFF
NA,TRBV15,CATSRSRAYTDEKLFF
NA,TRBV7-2,CASSLDRRDYGYTF
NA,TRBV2,CASSDVSQETQYF
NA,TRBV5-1,CASSPDSGYYEQYF
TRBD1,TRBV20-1,CSASQGMGETQYF
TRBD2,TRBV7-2,CASSPRTSGDTYEQYF
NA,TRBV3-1,CASSHYKLAKNIQYF
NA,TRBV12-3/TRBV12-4,CASSLEGYGTGELFF
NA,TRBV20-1,CSASRYGYTF